The 31 T cell receptor beta chains below were found in one sample sequenced in a study of blood T cell repertoires in COVID-19. Libraries were prepared by immunoSEQ multiplex PCR; TCRdb keeps only in-frame clonotypes and omits some of them. The data hold some 110,000 clones, with less than 80% observed a single time. Material for sequencing was peripheral blood. All receptors derive from a man aged 45-65 years with acute or convalescent COVID-19.

This clone was detected only once. CDR3 sequence reads: CASEGQFSYEQYF. CDR3 DNA: TGTGCCAGCGAGGGACAGTTCTCCTACGAGCAGTACTTC. The gene calls are TRBV11-2 and TRBJ2-7; 7 nucleotides line up with TRBD1. The length of the CDR3 is 13 residues. J was trimmed by 0 bases and V by 8 bases; bases with no gene match: 4. Germline V gives CDR1 SGHAT, CDR2 FQNNGV.

The chain couples TRBV7-8 to TRBJ2-1; 9 nucleotides align to TRBD2. Trimming removed 5 bases from V and 8 bases from J; junction bases left unmatched: 7. The CDR3 sequence is 14 residues long. The germline gives CDR1 SGHVS, CDR2 FQNEAQ. CDR3 loop: CASSPLAGGDEQFF. CDR3 DNA: TGTGCCAGCAGCCCACTAGCGGGCGGCGATGAGCAGTTCTTC.

This clone was seen a few times. The rearrangement joins TRBV28 to TRBJ2-7, with TRBD1 matching 7 bases. CDR1 is MDHEN and CDR2 is SYDVKM in the germline V gene. This CDR3 is 16 amino acids long. V dropped 5 bases and J dropped 7; count of bases not matched to a gene: 17. This chain's CDR3 is CASSMRQGSWGGEQYF. CDR3 nucleotides: TGTGCCAGCAGTATGCGACAGGGCTCTTGGGGTGGGGAGCAGTACTTC.

The chain has TRBV4-1 and TRBJ1-2; no clear D gene. This CDR3 is built from 17 residues. Deletions cut 0 bases from V and 0 bases from J, with 14 bases between. The germline V gene has CDR1 MGHRA and CDR2 YSYEKL. CDR3 bases: TGCGCCAGCAGCCAAGATTCGTTCGGGGATACTAACTATGGCTACACCTTC. Its translation is CASSQDSFGDTNYGYTF.

V and J are TRBV5-1 and TRBJ1-1; 9 positions agree with TRBD1. Germline V lookup: CDR1 SGHRS, CDR2 YFSETQ. CDR3 length: 15 residues. V was clipped by 3 bases and J by 4 bases; unmatched bases: 7. CDR3: CASSWTGAPTTEAFF. As DNA, the CDR3 is TGCGCCAGCAGCTGGACAGGGGCCCCGACCACTGAAGCTTTCTTT.

The gene calls are TRBV7-9 and TRBJ2-7; tentative D call: TRBD1 (5 bases). Trimming left V 3 bases short and J 2 bases short, with 14 bases between. The CDR3 is 15 amino acids. Looked up from germline, CDR1 is SEHNR and CDR2 is FQNEAQ (reference sequence). The DNA of the CDR3 is TGTGCCAGCAGCTTGGTCTTGGCAGGGCCCTACGAGCAGTACTTC. Amino acid sequence: CASSLVLAGPYEQYF.

The CDR3 nucleotides read TGTGCCAGCAGCTTGGGCTGGACTAGCGGGGCCTACGAGCAGTACTTC. Protein sequence: CASSLGWTSGAYEQYF. The chain couples TRBV5-6 to TRBJ2-7, with TRBD2 matching over 12 bases. Trimming at V came to 0 bases and at J to 2 bases, leaving 3 bases not matched to a gene. This CDR3 has 16 residues. Looked up from germline, CDR1 is SGHDT and CDR2 is YYEEEE. Complete variable domain (other parts from reference TRBV5-6 and TRBJ2-7): DAGVTQSPTHLIKTRGQQVTLRCSPKSGHDTVSWYQQALGQGPQFIFQYYEEEERQRGNFPDRFSGHQFPNYSSELNVNALLLGDSALYLCASSLGWTSGAYEQYFGPGTRLTVT.

This sequence joins TRBV7-9 and TRBJ1-2, with 7 nucleotides matching TRBD1. Germline lookup yields CDR1 SEHNR and CDR2 FQNEAQ (reference sequence). The CDR3 extends over 14 amino acids. V was pared by 6 bases and J by 2 bases, with 6 bases of the junction left unmatched. DNA of the CDR3: TGTGCCAGCAGTCTTACAGGGGAGAACTATGGCTACACCTTC. It yields the protein CASSLTGENYGYTF. The variable domain in full, completed from reference TRBV7-9 and TRBJ1-2, reads DTGVSQNPRHKITKRGQNVTFRCDPISEHNRLYWYRQTLGQGPEFLTYFQNEAQLEKSRLLSDRFSAERPKGSFSTLEIQRTEQGDSAMYLCASSLTGENYGYTFGSGTRLTVV.

Points on this clone: This sample also contains other DNA sequences that code for the same CDR3. This chain links TRBV11-1 with TRBJ2-3; 7 bases fit TRBD1. With V trimmed by 2 bases and J by 4 bases, 3 bases remained unmatched. This CDR3 has 14 residues. Germline CDR1 SGHAT, CDR2 FQDESV (reference sequence). The CDR3 sequence is CASSLRGPADTQYF. The CDR3 nucleotides read TGTGCCAGCAGCTTAAGGGGGCCGGCAGATACGCAGTATTTT.

The chain combines TRBV5-1 with TRBJ1-1; D gene ambiguous. Trimming cost V 4 bases and J 3 bases, with 10 bases left between them. CDR3 length: 13 amino acids. Looked up from germline, CDR1 is SGHRS and CDR2 is YFSETQ. The CDR3 coding sequence is TGCGCCAGCAGCCAAAAGGGAGACACTGAAGCTTTCTTT. It specifies CASSQKGDTEAFF. The full variable domain, rest sourced from reference TRBV5-1 and TRBJ1-1, is KAGVTQTPRYLIKTRGQQVTLSCSPISGHRSVSWYQQTPGQGLQFLFEYFSETQRNKGNFPGRFSGRQFSNSRSEMNVSTLELGDSALYLCASSQKGDTEAFFGQGTRLTVV.

The rearrangement links TRBV10-3 to TRBJ2-7, with D tentatively TRBD1 (6 bases). The CDR3 has 15 amino acids. Deletions cut 4 bases from V and 3 bases from J, with 16 bases between. Germline loops: CDR1 ENHRY, CDR2 SYGVKD. CDR3 sequence reads: CAISVLSRGHYEQYF. CDR3 coding DNA: TGTGCCATCAGTGTTCTTTCGAGGGGACACTACGAGCAGTACTTC.

The chain combines TRBV5-5 with TRBJ1-2; 9 bases agree with TRBD1. The CDR3 is made up of 16 amino acids. Losses at the gene ends were 3 bases for V and 8 bases for J; bases not matched to a gene: 14. Germline lookup yields CDR1 SGHKS and CDR2 YYEKEE (reference sequence). This CDR3 reads CASSWSPGTGFGGYTF. CDR3 nucleotides: TGTGCCAGCAGCTGGAGTCCCGGGACAGGGTTCGGGGGCTACACCTTC.

V is TRBV11-1 and J is TRBJ1-1; D gene ambiguous. The CDR3 spans 14 residues. Trimming pared 2 bases from V and 3 bases from J, leaving 10 bases between. Germline CDR1 and CDR2: SGHAT and FQDESV (reference sequence). The chain's CDR3 is CASSLNPSYTEAFF. For the CDR3, the DNA is TGTGCCAGCAGCTTAAACCCCAGTTACACTGAAGCTTTCTTT.

The V and J genes are TRBV27 and TRBJ2-7; 10 bases match TRBD2. After removal of 4 bases from V and 4 bases from J, the junction contained 7 bases not matched to a gene. This CDR3 is built from 15 residues. Germline assignment: CDR1 MNHEY and CDR2 SMNVEV (reference sequence). CDR3 DNA: TGTGCCAGCAGTTGGGGGGCTAGCGGGAGTTACGAGCAGTACTTC. Encoded protein: CASSWGASGSYEQYF.

In its sample, this clone was seen once. The rearrangement joins TRBV19 to TRBJ2-7, with a possible D match to TRBD1 (5 bases). This CDR3 spans 14 amino acids. Germline V gives CDR1 LNHDA, CDR2 SQIVND (reference sequence). The germline V and J ends were trimmed by 3 bases and 5 bases, with 14 bases remaining between them. This CDR3 reads CASSIRQRSHEQYF. CDR3 DNA sequence: TGTGCCAGTAGTATCCGACAGAGGAGCCACGAGCAGTACTTC.

The chain combines TRBV19 with TRBJ1-2, with 9 bases that match TRBD1. V lost 6 bases and J lost 1; bases outside the gene matches: 3. Germline V gene sequence: CDR1 LNHDA, CDR2 SQIVND (reference sequence). The CDR3 length is 14 residues. Here the CDR3 reads CASSRDRDNYGYTF. The CDR3 DNA reads TGTGCCAGTAGCCGGGACAGGGATAACTATGGCTACACCTTC.

This clone has a single count. The chain employs TRBV4-1 and TRBJ1-1; 8 positions agree with TRBD1. This CDR3 contains 16 residues. CDR1 and CDR2 (germline): MGHRA, YSYEKL. V lost 3 bases and J lost 3; bases outside the gene matches: 9. In DNA form, the CDR3 reads TGCGCCAGCAGCCAGCTAGGCGACAGGGGTTACACTGAAGCTTTCTTT. It specifies CASSQLGDRGYTEAFF.

The chain uses TRBV15 and TRBJ2-5; 10 nucleotides align to TRBD2. The CDR3 totals 15 residues. From germline, CDR1 is LNHNV and CDR2 YYDKDF (reference sequence). Germline trimming cut 6 bases from V and 6 bases from J; bases unmatched to any gene: 10. The CDR3 bases are TGTGCCACCAGGGTTGGCCTAGCGGGGGCCCAGACCCAGTACTTC. It specifies CATRVGLAGAQTQYF. Drawing the rest from reference TRBV15 and TRBJ2-5, the complete variable domain is DAMVIQNPRYQVTQFGKPVTLSCSQTLNHNVMYWYQQKSSQAPKLLFHYYDKDFNNEADTPDNFQSRRPNTSFCFLDIRSPGLGDTAMYLCATRVGLAGAQTQYFGPGTRLLVL.

The V call is TRBV7-8, the J call TRBJ2-1; 11 bases line up with TRBD2. The CDR3 has 13 residues. V trimming: 10 bases; J trimming: 5 bases; junction bases outside the gene matches: 4. Germline V gene lookup returns CDR1 SGHVS and CDR2 FQNEAQ. CDR3 protein: CATSSGGNNEQFF. The CDR3 bases are TGTGCCACCTCTAGCGGGGGGAACAATGAGCAGTTCTTC.

This clone was detected only a few times. This sequence joins TRBV27 and TRBJ2-1, with 7 bases matching TRBD2. The CDR3 is 14 residues long. Losses at the gene ends were 8 bases for V and 10 bases for J; bases not matched to a gene: 14. In germline, CDR1 is MNHEY, CDR2 SMNVEV (reference sequence). As DNA, the CDR3 is TGTGCCAGCCGAGCGGGGTTCCCCCGTTGGGAGCAGTTCTTC. This gives the protein CASRAGFPRWEQFF.

This chain uses TRBV7-8 with TRBJ1-6; 9 bases are shared with TRBD1. Germline V lookup: CDR1 SGHVS, CDR2 FQNEAQ. Trimming cost V 5 bases and J 10 bases; bases outside gene matches: 12. The CDR3 is 16 residues long. The CDR3 DNA follows: TGTGCCAGCAGCCCGCAGGGGCCGGACAGGGGCTCACCCCTCCACTTT. This gives the protein CASSPQGPDRGSPLHF.

The chain couples TRBV5-1 to TRBJ2-7, with 7 bases aligning to TRBD1. Germline V lookup: CDR1 SGHRS, CDR2 YFSETQ. CDR3 length: 16 residues. The V gene end was trimmed by 0 bases and the J gene end by 2 bases; junction bases not matched to a gene: 8. The CDR3 spells CASSLGKQGYTYEQYF. CDR3 bases: TGCGCCAGCAGCTTGGGGAAACAGGGGTACACCTACGAGCAGTACTTC.

The V and J genes are TRBV2 and TRBJ2-7; 9 nucleotides line up with TRBD2. The V gene end was trimmed by 6 bases and the J gene end by 6 bases; junction bases not matched to a gene: 3. Germline V gene lookup returns CDR1 SNHLY and CDR2 FYNNEI. This CDR3 is 12 amino acids long. The CDR3 here is CASRREGLEQYF. CDR3 DNA: TGTGCCAGCAGGCGGGAGGGCCTCGAGCAGTACTTC.

The chain combines TRBV7-3 with TRBJ2-7, with TRBD1 matching 8 bases. Trimming took 5 bases from V and 5 from J; bases not matched to a gene: 11. CDR1 and CDR2 (germline): SGHTA, FQGTGA. CDR3 length: 15 amino acids. CDR3 amino acids: CASSRSGQGADEQYF. As DNA, the CDR3 is TGTGCCAGCAGCCGCTCCGGACAGGGCGCGGACGAGCAGTACTTC.

The chain recombines TRBV5-5 with TRBJ1-1; 7 positions agree with TRBD1. V dropped 4 bases and J dropped 2; count of bases not matched to a gene: 5. CDR3 size: 14 residues. Germline CDR1 is SGHKS and CDR2 is YYEKEE (reference sequence). This CDR3 is CASSGRQGNTEAFF. The CDR3 DNA follows: TGTGCCAGCAGCGGCCGACAGGGAAACACTGAAGCTTTCTTT. The full variable domain, its missing parts supplied by reference TRBV5-5 and TRBJ1-1, is DAGVTQSPTHLIKTRGQQVTLRCSPISGHKSVSWYQQVLGQGPQFIFQYYEKEERGRGNFPDRFSARQFPNYSSELNVNALLLGDSALYLCASSGRQGNTEAFFGQGTRLTVV.

The J gene is TRBJ2-1, the V gene TRBV7-6; the match to TRBD2 covers 13 bases. The CDR3 is 17 amino acids. V lost 6 bases and J lost 3; bases outside the gene matches: 8. CDR1 and CDR2 (germline): SGHVS, FNYEAQ. This chain's CDR3 is CASRNLTSGGHYNEQFF. CDR3 nucleotide sequence: TGTGCCAGCAGGAATTTGACTAGCGGGGGGCACTACAATGAGCAGTTCTTC.

This clone was seen many times. The chain employs TRBV19 and TRBJ1-2, with a possible D match to TRBD1 (6 bases). V lost 3 bases to trimming and J lost 6 bases, with 35 bases between them. The CDR3 runs 21 residues. Germline V gene sequence: CDR1 LNHDA, CDR2 SQIVND (reference sequence). The DNA for the CDR3 is TGTGCCAGTAGTATCCCAGGACAGCCAGTACCACTAATTTCTCAAGAGAATGGCTACACCTTC. This codes for CASSIPGQPVPLISQENGYTF.

The chain couples TRBV7-2 to TRBJ2-7; TRBD2 matches 9 bases. Per germline, CDR1 SGHTA and CDR2 FQGNSA. The CDR3 consists of 14 residues. With V trimmed by 3 bases and J by 2 bases, 2 bases remained unmatched. DNA of the CDR3: TGTGCCAGCAGCTTGGGCGGGAGGGCCTACGAGCAGTACTTC. This codes for CASSLGGRAYEQYF.

The CDR3 loop reads CASSVGGSGKNSPLHF. CDR3 DNA sequence: TGTGCCAGCAGCGTTGGGGGGTCAGGAAAAAATTCACCCCTCCACTTT. The chain combines TRBV9 with TRBJ1-6; the D gene is possibly TRBD1 (5 bases). CDR1 is SGDLS, CDR2 YYNGEE, per germline. The length of the CDR3 is 16 residues. Trimming took 2 bases from V and 7 from J, leaving 16 bases between them.

The V gene is TRBV27, the J gene TRBJ2-5, with TRBD2 matching 7 bases. This CDR3 contains 15 residues. Germline V CDR1 and CDR2: MNHEY, SMNVEV (reference sequence). Losses at the gene ends were 1 base for V and 2 bases for J; bases not matched to a gene: 4. The CDR3 here is CASSLWASGQETQYF. In DNA, the CDR3 is TGTGCCAGCAGTTTATGGGCTAGCGGACAAGAGACCCAGTACTTC.

The count of this clone is one. The chain couples TRBV9 to TRBJ2-7; unclear D gene. The CDR3 has 13 residues. Trimming took off 0 bases at V and 0 bases at J, with 4 bases between the two ends. CDR1 and CDR2 from the germline V gene are SGDLS and YYNGEE. The CDR3 DNA is TGTGCCAGCAGCGTAGGGAGCTCCTACGAGCAGTACTTC. It specifies CASSVGSSYEQYF.